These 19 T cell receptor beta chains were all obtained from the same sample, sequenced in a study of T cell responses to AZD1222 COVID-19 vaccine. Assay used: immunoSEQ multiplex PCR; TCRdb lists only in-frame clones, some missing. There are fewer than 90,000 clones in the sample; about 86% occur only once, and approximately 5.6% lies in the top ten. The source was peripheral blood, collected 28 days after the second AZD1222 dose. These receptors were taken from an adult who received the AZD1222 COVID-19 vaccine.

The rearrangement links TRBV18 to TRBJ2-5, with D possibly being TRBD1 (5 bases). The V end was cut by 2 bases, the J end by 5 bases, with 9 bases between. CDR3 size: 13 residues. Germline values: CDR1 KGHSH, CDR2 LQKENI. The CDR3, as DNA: TGTGCCAGCTCACCAGGGGCCGGGGAGACCCAGTACTTC. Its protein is CASSPGAGETQYF. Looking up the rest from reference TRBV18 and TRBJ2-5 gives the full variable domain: NAGVMQNPRHLVRRRGQEARLRCSPMKGHSHVYWYRQLPEEGLKFMVYLQKENIIDESGMPKERFSAEFPKEGPSILRIQQVVRGDSAAYFCASSPGAGETQYFGPGTRLLVL.

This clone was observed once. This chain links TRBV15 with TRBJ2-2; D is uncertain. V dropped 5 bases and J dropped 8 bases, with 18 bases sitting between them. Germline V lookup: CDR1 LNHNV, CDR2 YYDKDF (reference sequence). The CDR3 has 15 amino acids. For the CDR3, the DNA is TGTGCCACCAGCCTCGCCCTCGCAGGCACGGGGGAGCTGTTTTTT. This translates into CATSLALAGTGELFF.

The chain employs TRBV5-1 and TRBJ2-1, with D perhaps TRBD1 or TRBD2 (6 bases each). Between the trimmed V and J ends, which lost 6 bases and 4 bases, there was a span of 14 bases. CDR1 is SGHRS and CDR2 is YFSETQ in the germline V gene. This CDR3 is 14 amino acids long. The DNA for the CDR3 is TGCGCCAGCACCCCCGGGGGCGCTTACAATGAGCAGTTCTTC. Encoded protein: CASTPGGAYNEQFF.

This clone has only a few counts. CDR3 coding DNA: TGTGCCAGCAGTCTTCGGGACATTAACACCGGGGAGCTGTTTTTT. It is translated as CASSLRDINTGELFF. V and J are TRBV7-9 and TRBJ2-2; D is possibly TRBD1 (6 bases). The germline V and J ends were trimmed by 6 bases and 2 bases, with 13 bases remaining between them. The CDR3 consists of 15 residues. Per the germline V gene, CDR1 is SEHNR and CDR2 is FQNEAQ (reference sequence).

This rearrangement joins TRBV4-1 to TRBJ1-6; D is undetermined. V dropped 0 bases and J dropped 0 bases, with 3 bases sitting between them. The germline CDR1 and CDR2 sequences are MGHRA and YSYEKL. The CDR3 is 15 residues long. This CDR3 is CASSQEVSYNSPLHF. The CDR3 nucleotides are TGCGCCAGCAGCCAAGAGGTCTCCTATAATTCACCCCTCCACTTT.

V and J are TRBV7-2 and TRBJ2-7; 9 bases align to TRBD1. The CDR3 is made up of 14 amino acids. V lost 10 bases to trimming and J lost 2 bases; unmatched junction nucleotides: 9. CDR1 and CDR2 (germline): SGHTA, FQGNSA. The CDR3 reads CATAPGQGTYEQYF. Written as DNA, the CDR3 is TGTGCCACCGCCCCGGGACAGGGTACCTACGAGCAGTACTTC.

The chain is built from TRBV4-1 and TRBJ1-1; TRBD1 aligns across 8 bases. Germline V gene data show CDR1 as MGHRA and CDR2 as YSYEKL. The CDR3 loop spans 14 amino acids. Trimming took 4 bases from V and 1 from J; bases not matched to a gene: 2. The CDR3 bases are TGCGCCAGCAGCCGGACAGGGACGAACACTGAAGCTTTCTTT. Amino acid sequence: CASSRTGTNTEAFF.

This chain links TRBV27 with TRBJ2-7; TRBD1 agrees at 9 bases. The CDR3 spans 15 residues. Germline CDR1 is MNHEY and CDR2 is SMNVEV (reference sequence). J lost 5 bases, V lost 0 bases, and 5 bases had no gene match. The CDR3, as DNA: TGTGCCAGCAGTTTATCCGGGACAGGGAGCCACGAGCAGTACTTC. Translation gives CASSLSGTGSHEQYF.

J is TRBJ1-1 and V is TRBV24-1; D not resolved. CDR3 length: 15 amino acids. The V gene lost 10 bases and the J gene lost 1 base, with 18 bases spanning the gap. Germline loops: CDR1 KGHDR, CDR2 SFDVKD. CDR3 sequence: CATYAYRQPNTEAFF. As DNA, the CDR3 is TGTGCCACTTATGCCTATAGGCAGCCGAACACTGAAGCTTTCTTT.

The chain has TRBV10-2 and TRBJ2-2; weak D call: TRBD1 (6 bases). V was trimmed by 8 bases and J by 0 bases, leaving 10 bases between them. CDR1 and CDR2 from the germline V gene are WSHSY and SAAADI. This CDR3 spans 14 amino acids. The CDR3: CASEGHSNTGELFF. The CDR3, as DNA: TGCGCCAGCGAGGGACATTCGAACACCGGGGAGCTGTTTTTT.

CDR3 residues: CASSQDGQGLTDTQYF. CDR3 DNA sequence: TGTGCCAGCAGCCAAGATGGGCAGGGGCTCACAGATACGCAGTATTTT. This sequence joins TRBV3-1 (or the pseudogene TRBV3-2) and TRBJ2-3, with a possible D match to TRBD1 (6 bases). Trimming stripped 0 bases from V and 2 bases from J, with 12 bases between. Looked up from germline, CDR1 is LGHDT and CDR2 is YNNKEL (reference sequence). CDR3 length equals 16 residues.

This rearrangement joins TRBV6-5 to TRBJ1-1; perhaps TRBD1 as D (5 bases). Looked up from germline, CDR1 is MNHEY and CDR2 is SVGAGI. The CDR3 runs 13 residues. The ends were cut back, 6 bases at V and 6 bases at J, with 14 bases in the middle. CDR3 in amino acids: CASSRDSTAEAFF. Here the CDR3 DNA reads TGTGCCAGCAGCCGGGATTCGACAGCTGAAGCTTTCTTT.

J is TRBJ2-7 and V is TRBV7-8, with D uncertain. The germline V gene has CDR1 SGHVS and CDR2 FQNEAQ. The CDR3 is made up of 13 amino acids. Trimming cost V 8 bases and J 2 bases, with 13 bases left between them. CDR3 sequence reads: CASVARGAYEQYF. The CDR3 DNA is TGTGCCAGCGTTGCCAGAGGTGCCTACGAGCAGTACTTC.

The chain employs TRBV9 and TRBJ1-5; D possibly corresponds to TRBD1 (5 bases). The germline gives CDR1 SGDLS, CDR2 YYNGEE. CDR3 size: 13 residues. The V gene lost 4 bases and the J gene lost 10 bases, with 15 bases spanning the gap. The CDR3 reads CASSSQGRGPQHF. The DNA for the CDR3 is TGTGCCAGCAGCTCCCAGGGACGCGGCCCCCAGCATTTT.

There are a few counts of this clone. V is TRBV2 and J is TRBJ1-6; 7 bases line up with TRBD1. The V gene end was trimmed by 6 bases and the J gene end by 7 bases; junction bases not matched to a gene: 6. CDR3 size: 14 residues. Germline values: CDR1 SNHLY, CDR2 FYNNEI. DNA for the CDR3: TGTGCCAGCAGAACAGGGGTGGAGAATTCACCCCTCCACTTT. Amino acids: CASRTGVENSPLHF. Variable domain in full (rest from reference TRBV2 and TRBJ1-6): EPEVTQTPSHQVTQMGQEVILRCVPISNHLYFYWYRQILGQKVEFLVSFYNNEISEKSEIFDDQFSVERPDGSNFTLKIRSTKLEDSAMYFCASRTGVENSPLHFGNGTRLTVT.

The CDR3 reads CASRGSGGITGELFF. CDR3 DNA: TGTGCCAGCAGGGGGAGCGGGGGGATTACCGGGGAGCTGTTTTTT. This chain connects TRBV2 to TRBJ2-2; 9 nucleotides agree with TRBD2. Looked up from germline, CDR1 is SNHLY and CDR2 is FYNNEI. This CDR3 region has 15 residues. The ends lost 6 bases at V and 5 bases at J; junction bases unmatched: 7.

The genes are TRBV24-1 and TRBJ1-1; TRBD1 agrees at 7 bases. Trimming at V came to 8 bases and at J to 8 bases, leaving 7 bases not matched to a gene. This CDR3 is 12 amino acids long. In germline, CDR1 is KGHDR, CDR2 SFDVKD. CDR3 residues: CATTSSTGEAFF. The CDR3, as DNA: TGTGCCACCACATCCTCGACAGGGGAAGCTTTCTTT.

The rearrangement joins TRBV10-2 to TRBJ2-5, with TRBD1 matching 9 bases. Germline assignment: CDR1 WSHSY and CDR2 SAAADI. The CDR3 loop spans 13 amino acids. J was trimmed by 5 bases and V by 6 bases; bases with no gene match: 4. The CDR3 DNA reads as TGCGCCAGCAGACCAGGACAGGGGGAGACCCAGTACTTC. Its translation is CASRPGQGETQYF.

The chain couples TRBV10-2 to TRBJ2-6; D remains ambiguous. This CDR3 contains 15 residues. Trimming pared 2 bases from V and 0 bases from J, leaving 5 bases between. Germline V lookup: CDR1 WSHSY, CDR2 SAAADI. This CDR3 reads CASSEVFSGANVLTF. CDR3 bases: TGCGCCAGCAGTGAGGTTTTCTCTGGGGCCAACGTCCTGACTTTC.